This T cell receptor beta chain derives from a study of blood T cell repertoires in COVID-19. Assay: immunoSEQ multiplex PCR; the TCRdb copy retains only in-frame clones and omits some. In the table there are some 340,000 clones, around 83% of which are singletons. The CDR3 covers 12 residues. Per germline, CDR1 MNHNS and CDR2 SASEGT. Trimming pared 6 bases from V and 4 bases from J, leaving 9 bases between. The chain couples TRBV6-1 to TRBJ1-2; possible D gene TRBD1, 5 bases. Material for sequencing was peripheral blood. This clonotype originated in a man aged 25 to 40 with active or convalescent COVID-19. This chain's CDR3 is CASSPRAYGYTF. In DNA form, the CDR3 reads TGTGCCAGCAGCCCCAGGGCCTATGGCTACACCTTC.